This record looks at one T cell receptor beta chain sequence and its context. What it recognizes is unknown. The source of the sample is a study of Ad26.COV2.S vaccination and SARS-CoV-2 variants. Study as a whole: Ad26.COV2.S arm of COV1001 included the donor. Study-level points and caveats: Post-vaccination breadth of spike-specific CD8+ and CD4+ T cell responses was reportedly substantial.

Germline CDR1 and CDR2: SGHRS and YFSETQ. CDR3 length: 16 amino acids. V dropped 0 bases and J dropped 8; count of bases not matched to a gene: 9. Described treatment: 15 to 20 received Ad26.COV2.S at low or high dose, single or two shots; about 5 received placebo; per-sample allocation not given. Samples were taken on day 63 after the first vaccine or placebo injection. Sequencing was performed with immunoSEQ multiplex PCR; in TCRdb, only in-frame clones are kept and a portion is missing. This table holds 350,000 to 450,000 clones, 83% found once. This specimen consisted of peripheral blood, obtained in a trial of Ad26.COV2.S vaccine versus placebo. The gene calls are TRBV5-1 and TRBJ2-1, with 9 bases matching TRBD2. The clonotype was recovered from a person aged 18-60 years who received the Ad26.COV2.S COVID-19 vaccine or a placebo. The CDR3 nucleotides read TGCGCCAGCAGCTTGGGGGCGCGGGGGGGCACCTATGAGCAGTTCTTC. Encoded protein: CASSLGARGGTYEQFF.